The next 28 T cell receptor beta chains were all read from a single sample in a study of blood T cell repertoires in COVID-19. Produced via immunoSEQ multiplex PCR; TCRdb's table is partial and in-frame only. The table shows under 300,000 clones, with approximately 79% occurring only once. The sequenced sample was peripheral blood. These receptors all come from a middle-aged woman with active or convalescent COVID-19.

V and J are TRBV13 and TRBJ2-7; D may be TRBD1 (6 bases). The V gene lost 5 bases and the J gene lost 0 bases, with 20 bases spanning the gap. CDR1 and CDR2 from the germline V gene are PRHDT and FYEKMQ (reference sequence). The CDR3 is 17 amino acids. The CDR3 sequence: CASSLTMLGASSYEQYF. The CDR3 nucleotides read TGTGCCAGCAGCCTCACGATGCTGGGGGCGTCCTCCTACGAGCAGTACTTC.

The chain uses TRBV29-1 and TRBJ2-3; D perhaps matches TRBD1 (6 bases). CDR1 SQVTM and CDR2 ANQGSEA come from the germline V gene. With 4 bases removed from V and 4 bases from J, the gap between germline ends came to 6 bases. The CDR3 totals 11 residues. CDR3 nucleotide sequence: TGCAGCGTTGGGGGGCCAGATACGCAGTATTTT. Its protein is CSVGGPDTQYF.

The chain is built from TRBV27 and TRBJ2-7, with a weak D call TRBD2 (7 bases). The germline CDR1 and CDR2 sequences are MNHEY and SMNVEV (reference sequence). The CDR3 consists of 14 residues. The V gene lost 2 bases and the J gene lost 3 bases, with 11 bases spanning the gap. CDR3 loop: CASSLRGAHYEQYF. The CDR3 DNA follows: TGTGCCAGCAGTTTACGGGGGGCCCACTACGAGCAGTACTTC.

This clone was recorded a few times. The genes are TRBV7-9 and TRBJ1-5; D might be TRBD1 (5 bases). Trimming shortened V by 5 bases and J by 6 bases, and 14 bases separated the two germline ends. This CDR3 contains 14 residues. CDR1 is SEHNR and CDR2 is FQNEAQ in the germline V gene (reference sequence). Here the CDR3 reads CASSGGRGGQPQHF. In DNA, the CDR3 is TGTGCCAGCAGCGGAGGGAGGGGCGGTCAGCCCCAGCATTTT. Full variable domain (rest looked up from reference TRBV7-9 and TRBJ1-5): DTGVSQNPRHKITKRGQNVTFRCDPISEHNRLYWYRQTLGQGPEFLTYFQNEAQLEKSRLLSDRFSAERPKGSFSTLEIQRTEQGDSAMYLCASSGGRGGQPQHFGDGTRLSIL.

This chain joins TRBV12-3 or TRBV12-4 and TRBJ2-5; no clear D. With 0 bases removed from V and 5 bases from J, the gap between germline ends came to 4 bases. This CDR3 comprises 12 residues. The CDR3 spells CASSLALETQYF. The CDR3 DNA is TGTGCCAGCAGTTTAGCACTGGAGACCCAGTACTTC.

The chain uses TRBV3-1 (or the pseudogene TRBV3-2) and TRBJ1-2; D call uncertain. Germline CDR1 and CDR2: LGHDT and YNNKEL (reference sequence). This CDR3 has 13 amino acids. The V gene lost 1 base and the J gene lost 6 bases, with 9 bases spanning the gap. CDR3 in amino acids: CASSQGGLNGYTF. The CDR3 nucleotides read TGTGCCAGCAGCCAAGGCGGACTAAATGGCTACACCTTC.

V usage is TRBV19 and J usage is TRBJ2-1, with TRBD2 matching 9 bases. Germline CDR1 and CDR2: LNHDA and SQIVND (reference sequence). The length of the CDR3 is 16 residues. After removal of 4 bases from V and 0 bases from J, the junction contained 4 bases not matched to a gene. DNA of the CDR3: TGTGCCAGTAGTACGTCAGCGGGGGGCTCCTACAATGAGCAGTTCTTC. Protein: CASSTSAGGSYNEQFF.

CDR3 residues: CAISETGDSGNTIYF. CDR3 DNA sequence: TGTGCCATCAGTGAGACAGGCGACTCTGGAAACACCATATATTTT. The chain links TRBV10-3 to TRBJ1-3; weak D call: TRBD1 (5 bases). Per germline, CDR1 ENHRY and CDR2 SYGVKD. V was clipped by 2 bases and J by 0 bases, with 8 bases between them. The length of the CDR3 is 15 residues.

The chain is built from TRBV5-1 and TRBJ1-4; weak D call: TRBD1 (6 bases). Looked up from germline, CDR1 is SGHRS and CDR2 is YFSETQ. The CDR3 contains 14 residues. The V and J ends lost 2 bases and 6 bases respectively, with 11 bases between them. The chain's CDR3 is CASSFNRADEKLFF. The DNA of the CDR3 is TGCGCCAGCAGCTTCAACAGGGCGGATGAAAAACTGTTTTTT.

The genes are TRBV10-2 and TRBJ2-5; D is possibly TRBD2 (6 bases). This CDR3 has 14 residues. V lost 6 bases, J lost 4 bases, and 15 bases lay in between. Germline CDR1 reads WSHSY; CDR2 reads SAAADI. CDR3 DNA sequence: TGCGCCAGCAGCGGCGGGGAGGTAGGAGAGACCCAGTACTTC. Protein product: CASSGGEVGETQYF.

The chain combines TRBV7-3 with TRBJ2-2, with TRBD1 matching over 9 bases. Germline assignment: CDR1 SGHTA and CDR2 FQGTGA. This CDR3 spans 16 amino acids. With 6 bases clipped from V and 5 bases from J, the junction kept 10 bases outside the gene matches. CDR3 nucleotides: TGTGCCAGCAGATTATCACAGGGGGCTTGGACCGGGGAGCTGTTTTTT. Translated: CASRLSQGAWTGELFF.

V is TRBV19 and J is TRBJ1-5; 8 nucleotides align to TRBD1. Germline V gives CDR1 LNHDA, CDR2 SQIVND (reference sequence). The CDR3 sequence is 16 residues long. After removal of 3 bases from V and 7 bases from J, the junction contained 11 bases not matched to a gene. For the CDR3, the DNA is TGTGCCAGTAGTATCCAGGGGGCCAAAGGAGAACAGCCCCAGCATTTT. Translated, it gives CASSIQGAKGEQPQHF.

The chain couples TRBV5-1 to TRBJ2-3; 7 nucleotides align to TRBD2. Germline V gene lookup returns CDR1 SGHRS and CDR2 YFSETQ. Trimming cost V 5 bases and J 1 base; bases outside gene matches: 4. CDR3 length equals 14 residues. The CDR3 nucleotides are TGCGCCAGCAGAAGCGGGGTGGGCACAGATACGCAGTATTTT. Its translation: CASRSGVGTDTQYF.

On this clone: The sample contains more than one DNA sequence encoding this CDR3. CDR3 protein: CASSLQGTGNTIYF. CDR3 nucleotides: TGCGCCAGCAGCTTGCAGGGAACTGGAAACACCATATATTTT. This chain links TRBV5-1 with TRBJ1-3, with a possible D match to TRBD1 (5 bases). In germline, CDR1 is SGHRS, CDR2 YFSETQ. V dropped 1 base and J dropped 2 bases, with 7 bases sitting between them. This CDR3 spans 14 amino acids.

The chain links TRBV5-1 to TRBJ1-4, with D possibly being TRBD1 (5 bases). CDR1 and CDR2 (germline): SGHRS, YFSETQ. Trimming shortened V by 0 bases and J by 4 bases, and 10 bases separated the two germline ends. There are 15 residues in the CDR3. The CDR3 protein is CASSLVAGDNEKLFF. CDR3 DNA sequence: TGCGCCAGCAGCTTGGTGGCGGGGGATAATGAAAAACTGTTTTTT. Full variable domain (rest looked up from reference TRBV5-1 and TRBJ1-4): KAGVTQTPRYLIKTRGQQVTLSCSPISGHRSVSWYQQTPGQGLQFLFEYFSETQRNKGNFPGRFSGRQFSNSRSEMNVSTLELGDSALYLCASSLVAGDNEKLFFGSGTQLSVL.

In this sample, this clone turned up once. The chain carries TRBV9 and TRBJ2-7, with 10 bases matching TRBD2. CDR1 is SGDLS and CDR2 is YYNGEE in the germline V gene. The junction had 3 bases not matched to a gene; V was cut back by 0 bases and J by 6 bases. CDR3 length: 14 residues. The CDR3 coding sequence is TGTGCCAGCAGCGTAGCGGCTAGCGGGGGCGAGCAGTACGTC. Protein: CASSVAASGGEQYV.

The V gene is TRBV7-2, the J gene TRBJ2-2, with a possible D match to TRBD2 (7 bases). Germline CDR1 and CDR2: SGHTA and FQGNSA. Between the trimmed V and J ends, which lost 7 bases and 6 bases, there was a span of 21 bases. The CDR3 runs to 16 residues. CDR3 protein: CASKRGGTQFAGELFF. The CDR3, as DNA: TGTGCCAGCAAGAGGGGGGGCACACAGTTCGCCGGGGAGCTGTTTTTT.

The chain carries TRBV5-1 and TRBJ2-5; TRBD2 matches 15 bases. This CDR3 has 18 residues. Germline assignment: CDR1 SGHRS and CDR2 YFSETQ. Trimming took 6 bases from V and 1 from J; bases not matched to a gene: 10. The CDR3 spells CASIQGLAGGYGQETQYF. As DNA, the CDR3 is TGCGCCAGCATACAGGGACTAGCGGGGGGATATGGCCAAGAGACCCAGTACTTC.

The chain couples TRBV5-6 to TRBJ1-2; maybe TRBD1 (6 bases). Trimming took 6 bases from V and 7 from J, leaving 19 bases between them. From germline, CDR1 is SGHDT and CDR2 YYEEEE. The CDR3 is made up of 14 amino acids. The CDR3 here is CASTYTGIARGYTF. In DNA, the CDR3 is TGTGCCAGCACCTATACAGGGATCGCGCGTGGCTACACCTTC. The full variable domain, its missing parts supplied by reference TRBV5-6 and TRBJ1-2, is DAGVTQSPTHLIKTRGQQVTLRCSPKSGHDTVSWYQQALGQGPQFIFQYYEEEERQRGNFPDRFSGHQFPNYSSELNVNALLLGDSALYLCASTYTGIARGYTFGSGTRLTVV.

The chain employs TRBV6-5 and TRBJ1-6; the D is unclear. Germline V gene data show CDR1 as MNHEY and CDR2 as SVGAGI. V was clipped by 6 bases and J by 5 bases, with 11 bases between them. The CDR3 covers 14 residues. CDR3 sequence: CASRTRENNSPLHF. The DNA for the CDR3 is TGTGCCAGCAGGACAAGAGAGAATAATTCACCCCTCCACTTT.

The chain uses TRBV3-1 (or the pseudogene TRBV3-2) and TRBJ2-7, with D possibly matching TRBD2 (5 bases). Deletions cut 2 bases from V and 4 bases from J, with 12 bases between. Germline V CDR1 and CDR2: LGHDT, YNNKEL (reference sequence). The CDR3 has 14 amino acids. The CDR3 spells CASSQTSRGYEQYV. The CDR3 region has the DNA TGTGCCAGCAGCCAAACCTCACGGGGATACGAGCAGTACGTC.

This CDR3 reads CAWSPRTGIGEKLFF. The CDR3 DNA reads as TGTGCCTGGAGTCCAAGGACAGGGATCGGTGAAAAACTGTTTTTT. The chain is built from TRBV30 and TRBJ1-4, with 8 bases matching TRBD1. The CDR3 length is 15 residues. Germline trimming cut 2 bases from V and 7 bases from J; bases unmatched to any gene: 9. Looked up from germline, CDR1 is GTSNPN and CDR2 is SVGIG (reference sequence).

This chain uses TRBV5-1 with TRBJ2-5; TRBD1 is a possible D gene (6 bases). Per germline, CDR1 SGHRS and CDR2 YFSETQ. V lost 4 bases and J lost 7, with 17 bases in between. The CDR3 is made up of 14 amino acids. For the CDR3, the DNA is TGCGCCAGCAGCAGGGATACAGGGCCTGGGACCCAGTACTTC. Its translation is CASSRDTGPGTQYF.

This rearrangement joins TRBV3-1 (or the pseudogene TRBV3-2) to TRBJ1-2; 9 bases line up with TRBD1. V was pared by 4 bases and J by 2 bases, with 2 bases of the junction left unmatched. This CDR3 contains 14 residues. In germline, CDR1 is LGHDT, CDR2 YNNKEL (reference sequence). CDR3 sequence (DNA): TGTGCCAGCAGCCTCGGGACAGGGAACTATGGCTACACCTTC. Encoded protein: CASSLGTGNYGYTF.

In its sample, this clone was seen once. The rearrangement joins TRBV6-4 to TRBJ1-5; 7 positions agree with TRBD1. V was clipped by 5 bases and J by 4 bases; unmatched bases: 5. Germline CDR1 and CDR2: MRHNA and SNTAGT. The CDR3 is made up of 14 amino acids. The CDR3 coding sequence is TGTGCCAGCAGTCAGGAGGGGGCAAATCAGCCCCAGCATTTT. Amino acid sequence: CASSQEGANQPQHF.

This clone was seen only a few times. The chain has TRBV12-3 or TRBV12-4 and TRBJ1-6, with D unclear. This CDR3 has 13 residues. Trimming cost V 5 bases and J 8 bases, with 10 bases left between them. The CDR3 protein is CASSPSRDSPLHF. In nucleotides, the CDR3 is TGTGCCAGCAGTCCATCTAGAGATTCACCCCTCCACTTT.

This chain links TRBV13 with TRBJ1-2, with D possibly matching TRBD1 (6 bases). The V end lost 0 bases, the J end lost 4 bases, and 12 bases lay between the germline ends. CDR1 PRHDT and CDR2 FYEKMQ come from the germline V gene (reference sequence). The length of the CDR3 is 15 residues. CDR3 residues: CASSLGRMGAYGYTF. CDR3 in DNA: TGTGCCAGCAGCTTAGGCCGGATGGGGGCCTATGGCTACACCTTC.

The rearrangement links TRBV2 to TRBJ2-4; TRBD2 agrees at 9 bases. There are 14 residues in the CDR3. Looked up from germline, CDR1 is SNHLY and CDR2 is FYNNEI. Trimming cost V 7 bases and J 1 base; bases outside gene matches: 2. CDR3 bases: TGTGCCAGCAAGGCGGGGGGGGCCAAAAACATTCAGTACTTC. It translates to CASKAGGAKNIQYF.